The rows below give T cell receptor beta chains drawn from one sample of a study of blood T cell repertoires in COVID-19. Assay used: immunoSEQ multiplex PCR; TCRdb lists only in-frame clones, some missing. The data contain about 82,000 clones, roughly 78% of them seen just once; the ten biggest clones take up roughly 38%. Source material: peripheral blood. These receptor sequences come from a man aged 55 to 70 with COVID-19, enrolled during active disease. The CDR3 runs from the conserved cysteine through the conserved F or W. Fields, in order: J gene, clone size, D gene, V gene, CDR3 DNA, CDR3 protein. The D gene is left open where the match is weak. The size entry is marked missing in some rows and otherwise reads once, few, many or a size class.

TRBJ2-3 - - TRBV2 TGTGCCAGCAGTGAACTGGCGGGACCAGATACGCAGTATTTT CASSELAGPDTQYF
TRBJ1-2 - TRBD1 TRBV7-9 TGTGCCAGCAGCTTAAACAGGGGCTATAACTATGGCTACACCTTC CASSLNRGYNYGYTF
TRBJ2-3 - - TRBV5-4 TGTGCCAGCAGCTTAAGGGAGGGCACAGATACGCAGTATTTT CASSLREGTDTQYF
TRBJ2-3 - - TRBV6-5 TGTGCCAGCACTATAGGAATGTCGGGAGATACGCAGTATTTT CASTIGMSGDTQYF
TRBJ1-1 - TRBD1 TRBV19 TGTGCCAGTAGTAAATGGGACAGGGGGCCCACTGAAGCTTTCTTT CASSKWDRGPTEAFF
TRBJ2-5 - - TRBV5-8 TGTGCCAGCAGCCAAAGGGACAATAGAAGAAAGACCCAGTACTTC CASSQRDNRRKTQYF
TRBJ2-2 - TRBD2 TRBV4-1 TGCGCCAGCAGCCAAGATCACGGGGGGGCCTTCGGGGAGCTGTTTTTT CASSQDHGGAFGELFF
TRBJ1-4 - - TRBV12-3/TRBV12-4 TGTGCCAGCAGCCAGGGTAGGGGTGAAAAACTGTTTTTT CASSQGRGEKLFF
TRBJ2-1 - TRBD2 TRBV4-3 TGCGCCAGCAGCCAAGTATCCGGACTAGCGGACTACAATGAGCAGTTCTTC CASSQVSGLADYNEQFF
TRBJ1-2 few TRBD1 TRBV12-3/TRBV12-4 TGTGCCAGCAGGGAGACAGGGTGGGATGGCTACACCTTC CASRETGWDGYTF
TRBJ1-5 - TRBD1 TRBV5-1 TGCGCCAGCAGCTTGGGGACAGGGATGAATCAGCCCCAGCATTTT CASSLGTGMNQPQHF
TRBJ1-6 - - TRBV18 TGTGCCAGCGCCGGGATAAGCTCCTATAATTCACCCCTCCACTTT CASAGISSYNSPLHF
TRBJ2-1 - - TRBV29-1 TGCAGCGTTCGACAGGTCGATGAGCAGTTCTTC CSVRQVDEQFF
TRBJ2-1 once TRBD2 TRBV15 TGTGCCACCAGCAGGGGGCGGGAGGGTTACAATGAGCAGTTCTTC CATSRGREGYNEQFF
TRBJ2-1 - TRBD1 TRBV13 TGTGCCAGCAGCTCAAGGACAGGGCGGGATGAGCAGTTCTTC CASSSRTGRDEQFF
TRBJ2-1 - - TRBV5-1 TGCGCCAGCAGCTTCCAGGCTCACGACAATGAGCAGTTCTTC CASSFQAHDNEQFF
TRBJ2-3 - - TRBV4-3 TGCGCCAGCAGCCAAACCGCGGGCGGGGCCGATACGCAGTATTTT CASSQTAGGADTQYF
TRBJ2-7 - TRBD1 TRBV2 TGTGCCAGCAGTGATTCTTGGGAGGCGGGACAGGTAATTTACTCCTACGAGCAGTACTTC CASSDSWEAGQVIYSYEQYF
TRBJ1-2 - TRBD1 TRBV6-4 TGTGCCAGCAGTGGAGGGGGGACAGCCGGTGGCTACACCTTC CASSGGGTAGGYTF
TRBJ2-7 - - TRBV5-5 TGTGCCAGCAGCTTGGTTGCGGGGAACTACGAGCAGTACTTC CASSLVAGNYEQYF
TRBJ2-5 - - TRBV5-1 TGCGCCAGCAGCTTGGGGGCAGCTCAAGAGACCCAGTACTTC CASSLGAAQETQYF
TRBJ2-7 - - TRBV27 TGTGCCAGCAGCCTTTCCAGGAGGGCCTACGAGCAGTACTTC CASSLSRRAYEQYF
TRBJ2-5 - TRBD2 TRBV24-1 TGTGCCACCAGTGACGGCGGGGGGGCCGTGGAGACCCAGTACTTC CATSDGGGAVETQYF
TRBJ2-3 - - TRBV7-2 TGTGCCAGCAGCTTAACCCTAGCGTCAGATACGCAGTATTTT CASSLTLASDTQYF
TRBJ2-7 - TRBD2 TRBV30 TGTGCCTGGAGTATAGGACTAGCGGGACCCTACGAGCAGTACTTC CAWSIGLAGPYEQYF
TRBJ2-1 many - TRBV3-1/TRBV3-2 TGTGCCAGCAGCCGATTAGCTGGCGAGCAGTTCTTC CASSRLAGEQFF
TRBJ2-7 few - TRBV5-1 TGCGCCAGCAACCCAGGCAGCTCCTACGAGCAGTACTTC CASNPGSSYEQYF
TRBJ2-3 - - TRBV9 TGTGCCAGCAGCGTAGGGAGGACGGATTACACAGATACGCAGTATTTT CASSVGRTDYTDTQYF
TRBJ1-5 - - TRBV6-5 TGTGCCAGCAGCCAGAATAAGGGGAAGCAGCCCCAGCATTTT CASSQNKGKQPQHF
TRBJ2-2 - TRBD2 TRBV10-3 TGTGCCATCAGGACCGGGACTAGCGGTACCGGGGAGCTGTTTTTT CAIRTGTSGTGELFF